These T cell receptor beta chains were read from a single sample in a study of cytomegalovirus exposure and HLA in healthy donors. Clones were sequenced by immunoSEQ multiplex PCR, and TCRdb holds only the in-frame ones, with some missing. The sample has 100,000 to 130,000 clones; around 85% are singletons. Sequencing used PBMCs. The receptors originated from a woman aged 18-29 years in good health and CMV-seronegative. The CDR3 runs from the conserved cysteine through the conserved F or W. Fields, in order: CDR3 DNA, CDR3 protein, D gene, J gene, clone size, V gene. D genes are given only for firm matches. Clone size is not always given. Where it is, it says once, few, many or a class for expanded clones.

TGCGCCAGCAGCTTGGTGGGGGGAGATACGCAGTATTTT,CASSLVGGDTQYF,.,TRBJ2-3,.,TRBV5-1
TGTGCCAGCAGCCCGGGACTAGCGGGATACATCAAGGAGACCCAGTACTTC,CASSPGLAGYIKETQYF,TRBD2,TRBJ2-5,.,TRBV5-5
TGTGCCAGCAGAAGGAGGGACGCTCTTTATGGCTACACCTTC,CASRRRDALYGYTF,.,TRBJ1-2,.,TRBV6-5
TGTGCCAGCAGCACCGGGACTAGTGTGTATGAGCAGTTCTTC,CASSTGTSVYEQFF,TRBD2,TRBJ2-1,once,TRBV6-1
TGTGCCAGCAGTGCCGGGACTAGCGGGGGAGAGACCCAGTACTTC,CASSAGTSGGETQYF,TRBD2,TRBJ2-5,medium-sized,TRBV6-4
TGTGCCAGCCTTCGGGCTAGCACCTACAATGAGCAGTTCTTC,CASLRASTYNEQFF,.,TRBJ2-1,.,TRBV6-1
TGTGCCAGCAGTAACAGGGGAAGGCCCCAGCATTTT,CASSNRGRPQHF,TRBD1,TRBJ1-5,.,TRBV28
TGTGCCAGCACCGGGGGTCCGGGAGATACGCAGTATTTT,CASTGGPGDTQYF,.,TRBJ2-3,.,TRBV6-6
TGTGCCAGCAGCGCAAGCGGGGGAAGTAGCACAGATACGCAGTATTTT,CASSASGGSSTDTQYF,TRBD2,TRBJ2-3,.,TRBV9
TGTGCCTGGAGTGCTCAATCCCATCGTACAGGGGGAAATTCACCCCTCCACTTT,CAWSAQSHRTGGNSPLHF,TRBD1,TRBJ1-6,.,TRBV30
TGTGCCAGCAGTGCCACAGGGGGCGTCCCTGGCTACACCTTC,CASSATGGVPGYTF,TRBD1,TRBJ1-2,.,TRBV25-1
TGCAGCGTTGAGGGCACCGCCTACGAGCAGTACTTC,CSVEGTAYEQYF,.,TRBJ2-7,.,TRBV29-1
TGTGCCAGCAGTGAAAGTGCAGGGACTGGCCAAGAGACCCAGTACTTC,CASSESAGTGQETQYF,.,TRBJ2-5,few,TRBV6-1
TGTGCCAGCAGTGAATCGGTTATGAACACTGAAGCTTTCTTT,CASSESVMNTEAFF,.,TRBJ1-1,few,TRBV25-1
TGTGCCGGAACCGGGACTTCAACCGCCGGGGAGCTGTTTTTT,CAGTGTSTAGELFF,.,TRBJ2-2,few,TRBV2
TGTGCCAGCACCCCGACAGGTTATGGCTACACCTTC,CASTPTGYGYTF,.,TRBJ1-2,.,TRBV6-1
TGTGCCGCACCGTCGACTGAGCCTTATGGCTACACCTTC,CAAPSTEPYGYTF,.,TRBJ1-2,.,TRBV6-1
TGCAGCGTTGAAGATATAGCGGGGGGGCGGTACGAGCAGTACTTC,CSVEDIAGGRYEQYF,TRBD2,TRBJ2-7,.,TRBV29-1
TGTGCCAGCAGTGAAACGGGAAAGGTCGGGGAGCTGTTTTTT,CASSETGKVGELFF,.,TRBJ2-2,.,TRBV25-1
TGTGCCAGTAGTGACGGGGGTCAGCCCCAGCATTTT,CASSDGGQPQHF,.,TRBJ1-5,.,TRBV19
TGTGCCAGCAGTCTCAGGGCCCTGAACACTGAAGCTTTCTTT,CASSLRALNTEAFF,.,TRBJ1-1,.,TRBV27
TGTGCCAGCAGGGCGGGACAGGGTCATGGCTACACCTTC,CASRAGQGHGYTF,TRBD1,TRBJ1-2,.,TRBV6-5
TGTGCCAGCAGTGCAAGGACAGGGAGGGCTGAAGCTTTCTTT,CASSARTGRAEAFF,TRBD1,TRBJ1-1,.,TRBV6-1
TGTGCCAGCAGACAGGGTTACGGCAATCAGCCCCAGCATTTT,CASRQGYGNQPQHF,.,TRBJ1-5,.,TRBV14
TGCGCCAGCAGCTTAGCAGCCGGGACAGGGTACAATGAGCAGTTCTTC,CASSLAAGTGYNEQFF,TRBD1,TRBJ2-1,.,TRBV5-1
TGCGCCAGCAGCCCCCTGGACACAGCCAAAAACATTCAGTACTTC,CASSPLDTAKNIQYF,.,TRBJ2-4,.,TRBV4-1
TGTGCCAGCAGCCGAGGAGGAGAATACTATGGCTACACCTTC,CASSRGGEYYGYTF,.,TRBJ1-2,.,TRBV6-5
TGTGCCAGCAGTGTGGACAGGGGCTATGGCTACACCTTC,CASSVDRGYGYTF,TRBD1,TRBJ1-2,once,TRBV6-1
TGTGCCAGCAGCTTGGCGACACTGAACACTGAAGCTTTCTTT,CASSLATLNTEAFF,.,TRBJ1-1,.,TRBV5-6
TGTGCCTGGACAGGGATAAGTGAAAAACTGTTTTTT,CAWTGISEKLFF,.,TRBJ1-4,.,TRBV30
TGTGCCAGCAGCTCCGGGGGACTAGCGGGGGGCGAGCAGTACTTC,CASSSGGLAGGEQYF,TRBD2,TRBJ2-7,once,TRBV7-8
TGCAGTGCTGGGCCTCTGGGTGGCTACACCTTC,CSAGPLGGYTF,.,TRBJ1-2,.,TRBV20-1
TGCGCCAGCAGCCAATCGACAGGGTGGCAGCCCCAGCATTTT,CASSQSTGWQPQHF,TRBD1,TRBJ1-5,.,TRBV4-1
TGTGCCAGCAGCGCAGGGCAGGGCTACGAGCAGTACTTC,CASSAGQGYEQYF,.,TRBJ2-7,.,TRBV11-2
TGTGCCAGCAGTATGGGGACAGAAACTAACTATGGCTACACCTTC,CASSMGTETNYGYTF,TRBD1,TRBJ1-2,.,TRBV25-1
TGTGCCAGCAGTAGATACAGGGGAGAAAAACTGTTTTTT,CASSRYRGEKLFF,TRBD1,TRBJ1-4,.,TRBV28
TGTGCCAGTAGTATTTACGGCTCTGGAAACACCATATATTTT,CASSIYGSGNTIYF,.,TRBJ1-3,.,TRBV19
TGTGCCAGCAGCCGTGGACAGCTCGACACAGATACGCAGTATTTT,CASSRGQLDTDTQYF,.,TRBJ2-3,.,TRBV6-5
TGCAGCGCCGGACAGGCGGGGACTGAAGCTTTCTTT,CSAGQAGTEAFF,TRBD1,TRBJ1-1,.,TRBV29-1
TGCGCCAGCAGTGACAGCAGGATTGAAGCTTTCTTT,CASSDSRIEAFF,.,TRBJ1-1,.,TRBV10-2
TGTGCCAGCAGTTCCCCCCACTCTAGCAGATACGAGCAGTACTTC,CASSSPHSSRYEQYF,.,TRBJ2-7,.,TRBV27
TGTGCCAGCAGTTTTGGAGGGGCGGCACATAGCAATCAGCCCCAGCATTTT,CASSFGGAAHSNQPQHF,.,TRBJ1-5,.,TRBV28
TGTGCCAGCAGTCGGGACACAGATACGCAGTATTTT,CASSRDTDTQYF,.,TRBJ2-3,.,TRBV5-6
TGTGCCAGCAGTGAGGGGCAAAACTATGGCTACACCTTC,CASSEGQNYGYTF,.,TRBJ1-2,.,TRBV2
TGTGCCAGCAGTGAAATGGGACAGAGATTGTACTTC,CASSEMGQRLYF,TRBD1,TRBJ2-7,.,TRBV6-1
TGTGCCAGCAGCTTCGGTACGGGGGTGTTGTACTTC,CASSFGTGVLYF,.,TRBJ2-7,.,TRBV5-5
TGTGCCAGCAGACCCGACACGATACACGAGCAGTACTTC,CASRPDTIHEQYF,.,TRBJ2-7,.,TRBV6-5
TGTGCCAGCAGTCCCAACTCCTACGAGCAGTACTTC,CASSPNSYEQYF,.,TRBJ2-7,many,TRBV25-1
TGTGCCAGCAGTGAAGCGGGCTTCAATCAGCCCCAGCATTTT,CASSEAGFNQPQHF,.,TRBJ1-5,.,TRBV2
TGTGCCAGCAGCGTCCCCTCAAGGGGCTACAATGAGCAGTTCTTC,CASSVPSRGYNEQFF,.,TRBJ2-1,.,TRBV9
TGTGCCAGCAGCTTATTAGCAGGGATCTATGGCTACACCTTC,CASSLLAGIYGYTF,.,TRBJ1-2,.,TRBV7-8
TGTGCCAGCAGCTTAGGAGGCCGGGATGGCTACACCTTC,CASSLGGRDGYTF,.,TRBJ1-2,.,TRBV7-9
TGCAGCGGGGGGGGAGGGAACACCGGGGAGCTGTTTTTT,CSGGGGNTGELFF,TRBD2,TRBJ2-2,.,TRBV29-1
TGCGCCAGCGGGGAACTAGCGGCCACCTACGAGCAGTACTTC,CASGELAATYEQYF,TRBD2,TRBJ2-7,.,TRBV10-2
TGTGCCAGCAGTAAGCGGGCCCACCTCGGGACTTCGTCCTACGAGCAGTACTTC,CASSKRAHLGTSSYEQYF,.,TRBJ2-7,.,TRBV27